This T cell receptor (beta chain) was identified in a study of metastatic and nonmetastatic thyroid tumors. Whole-study context: The authors compared repertoires across blood and tumor or nodule tissue from malignant and benign thyroid patients.

Every patient was untreated before thyroid surgery. There are 16 residues in the CDR3. V was shortened by 4 bases and J by 1 base, with 15 bases between the two germline ends. Germline values: CDR1 MNHNS, CDR2 SASEGT. Study findings and constraints: Reports indicated that malignant thyroid tumors showed significantly higher TCR beta diversity than benign nodules did, in blood and tumor.

Authors' methods: In papillary thyroid cancer, a distant-metastasis classifier was built using CDR3 differences across clinicopathological groups. Using MiXCR, TCRdb reanalyzed the PCR reads. TCRdb, rather than the study authors, made the V and J calls. The table lists over 30,000 clones, around 16% of them singletons. There are many counts of this clone. Its cognate antigen is unknown. This sequence originates from a male donor with papillary thyroid cancer or a benign thyroid nodule (not recorded which). Some clones in this sample may be carry-over from other donors' samples. V usage is TRBV6-1 and J usage is TRBJ2-3, with D possibly TRBD1 on 8 matching bases. Specimen: blood. The CDR3 DNA follows: TGTGCCAGCAGTGGCCGACAGGGGAGGGGCACAGATACGCAGTATTTT. Residues: CASSGRQGRGTDTQYF.